This T cell receptor beta chain stems from a study of CXCR4 blockade with PD-1 therapy in pancreatic cancer. Study outcomes and limitations: More frequent amino acid clones had more nucleotide rearrangements, suggesting convergent selection. Tumors were clonally expanded, mean about 0.14 versus 0.05 in healthy blood.

On this clone: What it binds is unknown.

The V segment lost 5 bases and the J segment 4 bases; nucleotides outside the gene matches: 5. The length of the CDR3 is 15 residues. CDR1 is SGDLS and CDR2 is YYNGEE in the germline V gene. Method: immunoSEQ multiplex PCR; TCRdb's copy keeps in-frame clones and lacks some. The sample contains approximately 3,500 clones, 41% of which appear only once. V gene TRBV9 combines with J gene TRBJ1-5; 11 nucleotides agree with TRBD1. Sequencing was carried out using tumor tissue. This sequence originates from a human donor with pancreatic ductal adenocarcinoma. CDR3 sequence reads: CASSEGDRGNQPQHF. The CDR3, as DNA: TGTGCCAGCAGTGAAGGGGACAGGGGGAATCAGCCCCAGCATTTT.